The T cell receptor beta chain under discussion was sequenced for a study of blood T cell repertoires in COVID-19. The CDR3 contains 17 residues. The trim removed 6 bases at V and 0 bases at J, leaving 7 bases unmatched. Germline lookup yields CDR1 SGHTA and CDR2 FQGNSA. Produced via immunoSEQ multiplex PCR; TCRdb's table is partial and in-frame only. The repertoire consists of roughly 120,000 clones, with 60% to 85% occurring once and the leading ten covering less than 7.5%. This chain uses TRBV7-2 with TRBJ2-1; 11 bases align to TRBD2. Sequenced sample: peripheral blood. This TCR derives from a man between 65 and 85 years old with acute or convalescent COVID-19. The CDR3 loop reads CASSPIAGGYSYNEQFF. CDR3 coding DNA: TGTGCCAGCAGTCCTATAGCGGGGGGGTACTCCTACAATGAGCAGTTCTTC.